This entry describes one T cell receptor beta chain. The CDR3 loop spans 14 amino acids. V lost 6 bases and J lost 5; bases outside the gene matches: 7. Germline V gene data show CDR1 as SNHLY and CDR2 as FYNNEI. This sample was included in a study of technical replicates of blood from several donors. Assay used: immunoSEQ multiplex PCR; TCRdb lists only in-frame clones, some missing. In the table there are under 15,000 clones, nearly 80% of which are singletons. Material: PBMCs. The chain links TRBV2 to TRBJ1-1, with 9 bases aligning to TRBD1. The TCR was taken from a human donor in good health. This CDR3 is CASSADRGGTEAFF. In DNA form, the CDR3 reads TGTGCCAGCAGCGCGGACAGGGGAGGGACTGAAGCTTTCTTT. The whole variable domain, remainder taken from reference TRBV2 and TRBJ1-1, is EPEVTQTPSHQVTQMGQEVILRCVPISNHLYFYWYRQILGQKVEFLVSFYNNEISEKSEIFDDQFSVERPDGSNFTLKIRSTKLEDSAMYFCASSADRGGTEAFFGQGTRLTVV.